One and the same sample provided the 10 T cell receptor beta chains below, sequenced in a study of OX40 agonist ivuxolimab in advanced cancers. Library creation used the immunoSEQ multiplex PCR assay. TCRdb stores this immuneACCESS table with in-frame sequences only. Part of the clones is absent; in the studies checked, under half of the shortfall reflects unresolved V genes, and no reason is known for the rest. Here the sample has tens of thousands of clones; around nine tenths occur a single time. The top ten clones comprise approximately 0.54% of the sample. The specimen was CD4+ or CD8+ T cells sorted from blood, collected in a trial of the OX40 agonist ivuxolimab. The origin of the receptors is an adult with an advanced solid tumor such as melanoma, head and neck, liver or kidney cancer.

The chain uses TRBV18 and TRBJ2-1; 8 nucleotides match TRBD2. V lost 0 bases, J lost 0 bases, and 13 bases stayed unmatched. Germline V gene sequence: CDR1 KGHSH, CDR2 LQKENI. The CDR3 is 20 amino acids. CDR3 protein: CASSPPGRDIARSSYNEQFF. CDR3 nucleotides: TGTGCCAGCTCACCACCCGGGAGGGACATTGCGCGGAGCTCCTACAATGAGCAGTTCTTC. Full variable domain (remainder filled in from reference TRBV18 and TRBJ2-1): NAGVMQNPRHLVRRRGQEARLRCSPMKGHSHVYWYRQLPEEGLKFMVYLQKENIIDESGMPKERFSAEFPKEGPSILRIQQVVRGDSAAYFCASSPPGRDIARSSYNEQFFGPGTRLTVL.

The rearrangement joins TRBV7-9 to TRBJ2-1; 11 bases match TRBD2. Looked up from germline, CDR1 is SEHNR and CDR2 is FQNEAQ (reference sequence). The CDR3 consists of 16 residues. The junction had 7 bases not matched to a gene; V was cut back by 5 bases and J by 4 bases. CDR3 amino acids: CASSASGGLSYNEQFF. The CDR3 DNA follows: TGTGCCAGCAGCGCTAGCGGGGGGTTATCTTACAATGAGCAGTTCTTC.

V usage is TRBV11-2 and J usage is TRBJ1-1; D unresolved. This CDR3 comprises 12 residues. Trimming left V 3 bases short and J 10 bases short, with 12 bases between. Germline values: CDR1 SGHAT, CDR2 FQNNGV. CDR3 nucleotides: TGTGCCAGCAGCTTCAAGAGTACCCCAGCTTTCTTT. It codes for CASSFKSTPAFF.

This clone has only one observation. The chain is built from TRBV6-1 and TRBJ2-3; D possibly matches TRBD1 or TRBD2 (5 bases each). Germline V gene sequence: CDR1 MNHNS, CDR2 SASEGT. CDR3 length equals 15 residues. V lost 4 bases to trimming and J lost 0 bases, with 11 bases between them. The CDR3 coding sequence is TGTGCCAGCAGTGTGGGACCAGGTAGCACAGATACGCAGTATTTT. Its protein is CASSVGPGSTDTQYF.

This clone was counted a few times. V and J are TRBV30 and TRBJ1-5; D ambiguous. Germline V gene sequence: CDR1 GTSNPN, CDR2 SVGIG (reference sequence). The V end lost 2 bases, the J end lost 7 bases, and 12 bases lay between the germline ends. The CDR3 runs to 13 residues. The CDR3: CAWSLSVWQPQHF. CDR3 bases: TGTGCCTGGAGTCTCTCTGTGTGGCAGCCCCAGCATTTT.

The chain has TRBV5-5 and TRBJ1-4; possibly TRBD1 for D (5 bases). The CDR3 has 16 residues. V was pared by 5 bases and J by 4 bases, with 18 bases between. CDR1 is SGHKS, CDR2 YYEKEE, per germline (reference sequence). Here the CDR3 DNA reads TGTGCCAGCAGTCTCCCGCAGGGAGGTTTTAATGAAAAACTGTTTTTT. Translation: CASSLPQGGFNEKLFF. The full variable domain, with the rest looked up from reference TRBV5-5 and TRBJ1-4, is DAGVTQSPTHLIKTRGQQVTLRCSPISGHKSVSWYQQVLGQGPQFIFQYYEKEERGRGNFPDRFSARQFPNYSSELNVNALLLGDSALYLCASSLPQGGFNEKLFFGSGTQLSVL.

This sequence joins TRBV7-8 and TRBJ2-1; D remains unclear. V was pared by 4 bases and J by 0 bases, with 10 bases between. Germline assignment: CDR1 SGHVS and CDR2 FQNEAQ. This CDR3 has 15 amino acids. CDR3: CASSSQASSYNEQFF. CDR3 in DNA: TGTGCCAGCAGCTCTCAGGCTAGCTCCTACAATGAGCAGTTCTTC.

The chain has TRBV30 and TRBJ1-6; D unresolved. The V and J ends lost 3 bases and 7 bases respectively, with 13 bases between them. Germline V CDR1 and CDR2: GTSNPN, SVGIG (reference sequence). The CDR3 is 14 amino acids. The CDR3: CAWSQADTNSPLHF. In DNA form, the CDR3 reads TGTGCCTGGAGCCAGGCCGATACAAATTCACCCCTCCACTTT.

The chain employs TRBV29-1 and TRBJ1-2; no firm D call. CDR1 SQVTM and CDR2 ANQGSEA come from the germline V gene. This CDR3 is 11 amino acids long. V shed 7 bases and J shed 4 bases, with 10 bases lying between them. The CDR3 sequence: CSDSEPYGYTF. The CDR3 DNA reads as TGCAGCGACTCCGAACCCTATGGCTACACCTTC. Full variable domain (rest looked up from reference TRBV29-1 and TRBJ1-2): SAVISQKPSRDICQRGTSLTIQCQVDSQVTMMFWYRQQPGQSLTLIATANQGSEATYESGFVIDKFPISRPNLTFSTLTVSNMSPEDSSIYLCSDSEPYGYTFGSGTRLTVV.

V is TRBV4-3 and J is TRBJ2-3; 9 nucleotides line up with TRBD1. Germline V gene lookup returns CDR1 LGHNA and CDR2 YSLEER. V lost 1 base, J lost 5 bases, and 10 bases stayed unmatched. The CDR3 covers 17 residues. CDR3 nucleotides: TGCGCCAGCAGCCAAGTCGGGACAGGGAAAGGGCAAGATACGCAGTATTTT. Amino acid sequence: CASSQVGTGKGQDTQYF.